One and the same sample provided the 15 T cell receptor beta chains below, sequenced in a study of Ad26.COV2.S vaccination and SARS-CoV-2 variants. The treatment was: some 20 received Ad26.COV2.S at low or high dose, single or two shots; a few received placebo; per-sample allocation not given. Sampling was done on day 63 after the first vaccine or placebo injection. Method: immunoSEQ multiplex PCR; TCRdb's copy keeps in-frame clones and lacks some. The sample contains about 500,000 clones, roughly nine tenths of which appear only once. Specimen: peripheral blood, collected in a trial of Ad26.COV2.S vaccine versus placebo. Receptor source: a person between 18 and 65 years old who received the Ad26.COV2.S COVID-19 vaccine or a placebo.

Here the CDR3 DNA reads TGTGCCAGCAGCCAAGACTCAGTACAAGCCTATGGCTACACCTTC. Encoded protein: CASSQDSVQAYGYTF. This rearrangement joins TRBV3-1 (or the pseudogene TRBV3-2) to TRBJ1-2; no definite D call. Germline V gene lookup returns CDR1 LGHDT and CDR2 YNNKEL (reference sequence). V was shortened by 0 bases and J by 4 bases, with 12 bases between the two germline ends. This CDR3 region has 15 residues.

The chain is built from TRBV3-1 (or the pseudogene TRBV3-2) and TRBJ2-2, with D hard to call. The CDR3 spans 15 residues. Germline assignment: CDR1 LGHDT and CDR2 YNNKEL (reference sequence). The V end lost 4 bases, the J end lost 7 bases, and 16 bases lay between the germline ends. CDR3 coding DNA: TGTGCCAGCAGCCCCTACCGTACCCTGCGCGGGGAGCTGTTTTTT. This encodes CASSPYRTLRGELFF.

The rearrangement uses TRBV28 and TRBJ2-3; the D gene is possibly TRBD2 (5 bases). This CDR3 is built from 13 residues. With 2 bases removed from V and 14 bases from J, the gap between germline ends came to 17 bases. Germline V lookup: CDR1 MDHEN, CDR2 SYDVKM. The CDR3 protein is CASSLVGLASAYF. CDR3 coding DNA: TGTGCCAGCAGTTTAGTAGGTCTAGCCTCGGCGTATTTT. The variable domain in full, completed from reference TRBV28 and TRBJ2-3, reads DVKVTQSSRYLVKRTGEKVFLECVQDMDHENMFWYRQDPGLGLRLIYFSYDVKMKEKGDIPEGYSVSREKKERFSLILESASTNQTSMYLCASSLVGLASAYFGPGTRLTVL.

The chain has TRBV11-2 and TRBJ2-1, with 10 bases lining up with TRBD2. The germline CDR1 and CDR2 sequences are SGHAT and FQNNGV. CDR3 length equals 16 residues. The junction had 12 bases not matched to a gene; V was cut back by 5 bases and J by 8 bases. The CDR3 nucleotides are TGTGCCAGCAGCGCCCAATCTAGCGGGAGTAGCCATGAGCAGTTCTTC. Translated: CASSAQSSGSSHEQFF. The variable domain in full, completed from reference TRBV11-2 and TRBJ2-1, reads EAGVAQSPRYKIIEKRQSVAFWCNPISGHATLYWYQQILGQGPKLLIQFQNNGVVDDSQLPKDRFSAERLKGVDSTLKIQPAKLEDSAVYLCASSAQSSGSSHEQFFGPGTRLTVL.

This chain connects TRBV7-2 to TRBJ2-3, with D hard to call. Trimming took 5 bases from V and 6 from J, leaving 9 bases between them. The CDR3 contains 12 residues. The germline V gene has CDR1 SGHTA and CDR2 FQGNSA. CDR3 in amino acids: CASSPPPDTQYF. The CDR3, as DNA: TGTGCCAGCAGCCCACCCCCGGATACGCAGTATTTT. The whole variable domain, remainder taken from reference TRBV7-2 and TRBJ2-3, is GAGVSQSPSNKVTEKGKDVELRCDPISGHTALYWYRQSLGQGLEFLIYFQGNSAPDKSGLPSDRFSAERTGGSVSTLTIQRTQQEDSAVYLCASSPPPDTQYFGPGTRLTVL.

The V gene is TRBV28, the J gene TRBJ2-1; D perhaps matches TRBD2 (5 bases). The germline CDR1 and CDR2 sequences are MDHEN and SYDVKM. Deletions cut 6 bases from V and 0 bases from J, with 18 bases between. The CDR3 has 17 residues. The CDR3 nucleotides are TGTGCCAGCAGCCCCCTCCGACGGACTGGCTCCTACAATGAGCAGTTCTTC. Translating it yields CASSPLRRTGSYNEQFF.

The chain links TRBV5-8 to TRBJ2-5; 7 bases align to TRBD2. The CDR3 is 15 residues long. V lost 4 bases and J lost 5; bases outside the gene matches: 11. The germline V gene has CDR1 SGHTS and CDR2 YDEGEE. CDR3 protein: CASSPRDAGRETQYF. Written as DNA, the CDR3 is TGTGCCAGCAGCCCGAGGGACGCCGGGAGGGAGACCCAGTACTTC.

The chain uses TRBV29-1 and TRBJ2-1; D ambiguous. Germline V CDR1 and CDR2: SQVTM, ANQGSEA. With 1 base removed from V and 6 bases from J, the gap between germline ends came to 16 bases. The CDR3 totals 15 residues. CDR3 DNA sequence: TGCAGCGTTGAAGTTAATCTAGGGTTTGGCAATGAGCAGTTCTTC. Translation: CSVEVNLGFGNEQFF.

The chain is built from TRBV7-9 and TRBJ2-1, with D perhaps matching TRBD1 or TRBD2 (5 bases each). The V gene lost 5 bases and the J gene lost 0 bases, with 11 bases spanning the gap. This CDR3 has 15 residues. Germline V gene lookup returns CDR1 SEHNR and CDR2 FQNEAQ (reference sequence). CDR3 DNA: TGTGCCAGCAGCCGGGGCATTAGCTCCTACAATGAGCAGTTCTTC. It specifies CASSRGISSYNEQFF.

This clone has just a few counts. V usage is TRBV9 and J usage is TRBJ1-2, with a tentative D call TRBD1 (6 bases). Germline assignment: CDR1 SGDLS and CDR2 YYNGEE. The CDR3 is 16 residues long. The ends were cut back, 0 bases at V and 7 bases at J, with 19 bases in the middle. The DNA of the CDR3 is TGTGCCAGCAGCGTAGGGTTCGATTCACAGGGACTTGGCTACACCTTC. Translating gives CASSVGFDSQGLGYTF.

About this clone itself: The junction does not match germline at one end; this may be a read error. The V and J genes are TRBV7-2 and TRBJ1-5; D is undetermined. The CDR3 has 14 residues. Germline CDR1 SGHTA, CDR2 FQGNSA. CDR3 sequence: CASSIAAHSQPQHF. CDR3 coding DNA: TGTGCCAGCAGCATAGCGGCGCACAGTCAGCCCCAGCATTTT.

The chain carries TRBV6-5 and TRBJ2-3; D is unclear. The CDR3 is 15 residues long. Trimming took 4 bases from V and 0 from J, leaving 11 bases between them. The germline gives CDR1 MNHEY, CDR2 SVGAGI. The CDR3 here is CASSFQHFSTDTQYF. The DNA for the CDR3 is TGTGCCAGCAGTTTCCAGCATTTTAGCACAGATACGCAGTATTTT.

V and J are TRBV7-8 and TRBJ1-1; D ambiguous. CDR3 length: 13 residues. Germline V gene lookup returns CDR1 SGHVS and CDR2 FQNEAQ. Trimming removed 4 bases at V and 0 bases at J, with 6 bases between. The CDR3 loop is CASSSLMNTEAFF. The CDR3 DNA follows: TGTGCCAGCAGCTCCCTCATGAACACTGAAGCTTTCTTT.

This chain's CDR3 is CASSERMAGSVSPLHF. The CDR3, as DNA: TGTGCCAGCAGTGAACGGATGGCAGGGTCTGTTTCACCCCTCCACTTT. The chain couples TRBV2 to TRBJ1-6, with D perhaps TRBD1 (5 bases). The CDR3 covers 16 residues. Looked up from germline, CDR1 is SNHLY and CDR2 is FYNNEI. The germline V and J ends were trimmed by 2 bases and 9 bases, with 17 bases remaining between them.

This chain links TRBV7-6 with TRBJ1-4, with no clear D. The CDR3 runs 14 residues. V was cut by 6 bases and J by 3 bases, with 11 bases left in between. Germline V lookup: CDR1 SGHVS, CDR2 FNYEAQ. CDR3 sequence (DNA): TGTGCCAGCAGGTCCGGTATCTCTAATGAAAAACTGTTTTTT. Amino acid sequence: CASRSGISNEKLFF.